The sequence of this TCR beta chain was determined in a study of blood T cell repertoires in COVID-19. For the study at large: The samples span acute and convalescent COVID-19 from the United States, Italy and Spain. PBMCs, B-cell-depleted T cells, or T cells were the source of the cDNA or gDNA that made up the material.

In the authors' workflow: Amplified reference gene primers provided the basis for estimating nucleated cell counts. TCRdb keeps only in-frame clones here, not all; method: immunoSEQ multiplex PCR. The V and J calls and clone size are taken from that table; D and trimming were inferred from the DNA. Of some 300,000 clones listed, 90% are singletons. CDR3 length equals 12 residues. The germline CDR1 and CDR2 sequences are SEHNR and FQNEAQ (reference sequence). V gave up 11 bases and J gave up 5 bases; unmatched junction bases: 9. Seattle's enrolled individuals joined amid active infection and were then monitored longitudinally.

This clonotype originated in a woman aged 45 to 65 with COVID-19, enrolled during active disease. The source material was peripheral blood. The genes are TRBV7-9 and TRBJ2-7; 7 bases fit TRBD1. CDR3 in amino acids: CAGEEGAHEQYF. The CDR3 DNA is TGTGCCGGTGAAGAGGGGGCCCACGAGCAGTACTTC.